Given below is one T cell receptor beta chain in context. Its antigen is unidentified. Germline assignment: CDR1 LNHDA and CDR2 SQIVND (reference sequence). Trimming stripped 3 bases from V and 7 bases from J, with 11 bases between. CDR3 size: 13 residues. The data originate from a study of a mutant IDH1 vaccine in newly diagnosed glioma. Described time point: week 5, during vaccination. The study gave 300 ug of mutant IDH1 20-mer peptide per vaccine dose, with topical imiquimod. The donors had new WHO grade 3 or 4 astrocytomas; these were IDH1-mutant and ATRX-lost. Sequenced by immunoSEQ multiplex PCR; TCRdb stores in-frame clones only, minus some. The profile shows tens of thousands of clones, around four fifths of them singletons.

This chain joins TRBV19 and TRBJ2-3; no clear D gene. Sequencing used PBMCs, obtained from a glioma patient whose treatment included an IDH1 peptide vaccine. The TCR comes from a man in his forties with glioma. Some clones in this sample may be carry-over from other donors' samples. The CDR3 nucleotides are TGTGCCAGTAGTATCGGCCCGTGGTATACGCAGTATTTT. It codes for CASSIGPWYTQYF.